This TCR beta chain derives from a study of cytomegalovirus exposure and HLA in healthy donors. Turning to this clone: The target antigen is unknown.

While unrecorded immune exposures were likely, the donors were nominally healthy when sampled. General study points: Most CMV-associated TCR beta chains were later found to appear HLA-restricted. CMV serostatus was the only immune exposure information that was available.

Amplification used 60 Vbeta primers and 13 Jbeta primers. TCRdb's copy holds only in-frame clones and misses some; the assay was immunoSEQ multiplex PCR. This table holds about 120,000 clones, about 80% found once. The CDR3 extends over 15 amino acids. The V gene's germline CDR1 is SGHVS and CDR2 FQNEAQ. J lost 6 bases, V lost 3 bases, and 8 bases had no gene match. This rearrangement joins TRBV7-8 to TRBJ2-7; TRBD1 matches at 10 bases. The sequence derives from a man in his late teens or twenties in good health and CMV-seronegative. The sample consisted of PBMCs. The chain's CDR3 is CASSLGTGDHREQYF. CDR3 nucleotides: TGTGCCAGCAGCTTGGGGACAGGGGACCATCGCGAGCAGTACTTC. Based on the CDR3 plus reference TRBV7-8 and TRBJ2-7, the full variable domain is GAGVSQSPRYKVAKRGQDVALRCDPISGHVSLFWYQQALGQGPEFLTYFQNEAQLDKSGLPSDRFFAERPEGSVSTLKIQRTQQEDSAVYLCASSLGTGDHREQYFGPGTRLTVT.